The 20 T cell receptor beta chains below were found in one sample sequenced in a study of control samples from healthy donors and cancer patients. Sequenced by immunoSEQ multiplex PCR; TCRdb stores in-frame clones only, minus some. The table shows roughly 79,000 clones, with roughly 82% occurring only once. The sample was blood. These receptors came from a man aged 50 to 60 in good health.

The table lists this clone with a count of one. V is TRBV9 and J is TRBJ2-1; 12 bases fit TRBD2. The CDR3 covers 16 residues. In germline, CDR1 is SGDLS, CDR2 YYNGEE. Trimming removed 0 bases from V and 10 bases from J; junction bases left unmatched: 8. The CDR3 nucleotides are TGTGCCAGCAGCGTAGGGGAGGGGCTAGCGGGAGGGGAGCAGTTCTTC. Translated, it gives CASSVGEGLAGGEQFF. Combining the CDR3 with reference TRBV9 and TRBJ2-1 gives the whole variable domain DSGVTQTPKHLITATGQRVTLRCSPRSGDLSVYWYQQSLDQGLQFLIQYYNGEERAKGNILERFSAQQFPDLHSELNLSSLELGDSALYFCASSVGEGLAGGEQFFGPGTRLTVL.

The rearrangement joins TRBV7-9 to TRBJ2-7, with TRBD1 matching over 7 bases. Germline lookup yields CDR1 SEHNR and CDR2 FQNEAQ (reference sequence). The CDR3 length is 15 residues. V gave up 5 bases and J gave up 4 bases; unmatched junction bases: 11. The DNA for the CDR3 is TGTGCCAGCAGCCTAATCCGGGACAGACCTTACGAGCAGTACTTC. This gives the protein CASSLIRDRPYEQYF. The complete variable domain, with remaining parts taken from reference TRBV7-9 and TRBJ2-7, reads DTGVSQNPRHKITKRGQNVTFRCDPISEHNRLYWYRQTLGQGPEFLTYFQNEAQLEKSRLLSDRFSAERPKGSFSTLEIQRTEQGDSAMYLCASSLIRDRPYEQYFGPGTRLTVT.

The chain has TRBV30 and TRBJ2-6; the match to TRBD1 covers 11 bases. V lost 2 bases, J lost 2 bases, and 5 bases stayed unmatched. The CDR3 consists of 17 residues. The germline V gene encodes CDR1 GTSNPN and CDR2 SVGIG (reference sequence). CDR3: CAWSPGTGGAGANVLTF. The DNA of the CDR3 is TGTGCCTGGAGTCCCGGGACAGGGGGAGCTGGGGCCAACGTCCTGACTTTC.

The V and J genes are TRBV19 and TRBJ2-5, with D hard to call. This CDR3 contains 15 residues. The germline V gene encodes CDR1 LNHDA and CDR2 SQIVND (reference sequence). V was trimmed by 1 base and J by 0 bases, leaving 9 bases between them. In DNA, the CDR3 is TGTGCCAGTAGTATAGCTCGGTGGGACCAAGAGACCCAGTACTTC. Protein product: CASSIARWDQETQYF.

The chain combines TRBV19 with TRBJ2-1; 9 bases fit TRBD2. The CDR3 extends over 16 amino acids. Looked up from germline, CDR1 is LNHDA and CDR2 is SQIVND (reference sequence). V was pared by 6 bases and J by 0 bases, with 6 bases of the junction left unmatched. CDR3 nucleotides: TGTGCCAGTAGACCTAGCGGGGTCAGCTCCTACAATGAGCAGTTCTTC. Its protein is CASRPSGVSSYNEQFF.

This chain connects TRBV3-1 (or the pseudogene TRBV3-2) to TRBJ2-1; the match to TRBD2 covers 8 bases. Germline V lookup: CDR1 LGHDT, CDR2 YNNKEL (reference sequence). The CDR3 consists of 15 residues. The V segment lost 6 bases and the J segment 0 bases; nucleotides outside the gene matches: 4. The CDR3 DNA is TGTGCCAGCAGTCCGGGGGGGATCTCCTACAATGAGCAGTTCTTC. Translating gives CASSPGGISYNEQFF.

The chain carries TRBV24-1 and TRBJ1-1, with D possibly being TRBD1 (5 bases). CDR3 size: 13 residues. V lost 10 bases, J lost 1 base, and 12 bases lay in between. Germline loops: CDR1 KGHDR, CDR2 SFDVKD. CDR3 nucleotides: TGTGCCACATCAGACAGTCCGAACACTGAAGCTTTCTTT. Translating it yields CATSDSPNTEAFF.

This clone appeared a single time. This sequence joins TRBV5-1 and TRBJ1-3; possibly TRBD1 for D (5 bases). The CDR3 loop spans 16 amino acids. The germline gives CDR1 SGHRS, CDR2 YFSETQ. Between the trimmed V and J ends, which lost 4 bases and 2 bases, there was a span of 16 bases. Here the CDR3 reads CASSQSLQGTGNTIYF. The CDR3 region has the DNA TGCGCCAGCAGCCAATCGCTCCAGGGAACTGGAAACACCATATATTTT.

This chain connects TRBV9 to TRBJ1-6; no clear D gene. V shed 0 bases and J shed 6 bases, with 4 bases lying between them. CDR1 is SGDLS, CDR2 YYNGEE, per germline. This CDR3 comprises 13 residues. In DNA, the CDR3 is TGTGCCAGCAGCGTAGATCGTAATTCACCCCTCCACTTT. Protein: CASSVDRNSPLHF. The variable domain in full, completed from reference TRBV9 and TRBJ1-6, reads DSGVTQTPKHLITATGQRVTLRCSPRSGDLSVYWYQQSLDQGLQFLIQYYNGEERAKGNILERFSAQQFPDLHSELNLSSLELGDSALYFCASSVDRNSPLHFGNGTRLTVT.

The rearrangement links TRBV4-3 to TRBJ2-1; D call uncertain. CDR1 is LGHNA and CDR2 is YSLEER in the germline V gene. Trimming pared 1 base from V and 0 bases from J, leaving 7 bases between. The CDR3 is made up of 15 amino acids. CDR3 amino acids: CASSQGSSSYNEQFF. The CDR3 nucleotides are TGCGCCAGCAGCCAAGGGTCGAGCTCCTACAATGAGCAGTTCTTC.

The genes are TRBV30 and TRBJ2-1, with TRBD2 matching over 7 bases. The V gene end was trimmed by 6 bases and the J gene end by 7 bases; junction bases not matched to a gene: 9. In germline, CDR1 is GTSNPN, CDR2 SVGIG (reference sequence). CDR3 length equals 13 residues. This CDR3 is CACLQRDRNEQFF. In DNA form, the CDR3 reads TGTGCCTGTCTACAGCGGGATAGGAATGAGCAGTTCTTC.

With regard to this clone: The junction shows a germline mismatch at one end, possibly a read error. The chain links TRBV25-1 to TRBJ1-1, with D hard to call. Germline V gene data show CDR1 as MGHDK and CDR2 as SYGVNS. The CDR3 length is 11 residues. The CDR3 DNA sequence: TGTGCCAGCAGTGCTAAGGTTGGGCAAAAGTTT. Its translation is CASSAKVGQKF.

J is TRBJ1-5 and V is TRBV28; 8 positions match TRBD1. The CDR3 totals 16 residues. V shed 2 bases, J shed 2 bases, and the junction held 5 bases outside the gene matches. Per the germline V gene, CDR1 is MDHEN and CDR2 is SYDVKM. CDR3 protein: CASSLPTRGRNQPQHF. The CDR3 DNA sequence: TGTGCCAGCAGTTTACCCACCAGGGGGCGCAATCAGCCCCAGCATTTT.

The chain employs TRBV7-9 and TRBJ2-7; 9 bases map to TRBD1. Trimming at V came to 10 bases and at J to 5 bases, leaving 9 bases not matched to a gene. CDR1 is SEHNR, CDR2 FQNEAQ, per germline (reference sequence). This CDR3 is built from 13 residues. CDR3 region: CAISTGGYHEQYF. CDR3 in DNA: TGTGCCATATCTACAGGGGGCTACCACGAGCAGTACTTC.

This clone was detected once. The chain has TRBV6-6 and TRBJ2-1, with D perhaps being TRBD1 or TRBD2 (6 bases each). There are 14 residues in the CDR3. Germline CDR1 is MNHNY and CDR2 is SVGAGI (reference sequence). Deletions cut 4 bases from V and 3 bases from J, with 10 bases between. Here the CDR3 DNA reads TGTGCCAGCAGTTGGAGGGGGGACTACAATGAGCAGTTCTTC. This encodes CASSWRGDYNEQFF.

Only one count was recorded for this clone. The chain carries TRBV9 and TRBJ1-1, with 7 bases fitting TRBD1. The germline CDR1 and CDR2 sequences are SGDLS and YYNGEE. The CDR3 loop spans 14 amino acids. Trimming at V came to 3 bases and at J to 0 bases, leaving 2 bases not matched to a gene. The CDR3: CASSAQGMNTEAFF. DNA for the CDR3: TGTGCCAGCAGCGCACAGGGGATGAACACTGAAGCTTTCTTT.

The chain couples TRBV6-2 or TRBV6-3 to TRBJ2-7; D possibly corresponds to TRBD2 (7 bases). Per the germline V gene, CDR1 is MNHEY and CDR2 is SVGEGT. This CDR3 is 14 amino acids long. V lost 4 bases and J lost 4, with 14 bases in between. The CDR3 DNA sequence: TGTGCCAGCAGTTGGGGGCGGGAGTGGTACGAGCAGTACTTC. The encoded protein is CASSWGREWYEQYF.

CDR3 nucleotides: TGTGCCAGTAGTACCGGGACAGGGGACCGAAACACCATATATTTT. Its translation: CASSTGTGDRNTIYF. V usage is TRBV19 and J usage is TRBJ1-3; the match to TRBD1 covers 10 bases. This CDR3 spans 15 amino acids. Germline values: CDR1 LNHDA, CDR2 SQIVND (reference sequence). J lost 5 bases, V lost 4 bases, and 5 bases had no gene match.

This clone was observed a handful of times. CDR3 region: CASGGKSGRAGEQFF. The CDR3 region has the DNA TGTGCCAGCGGGGGTAAGAGCGGGAGGGCCGGTGAGCAGTTCTTC. V gene TRBV2 combines with J gene TRBJ2-1, with 10 bases matching TRBD2. The CDR3 has 15 residues. Germline CDR1 and CDR2: SNHLY and FYNNEI. V lost 8 bases and J lost 9; bases outside the gene matches: 13.

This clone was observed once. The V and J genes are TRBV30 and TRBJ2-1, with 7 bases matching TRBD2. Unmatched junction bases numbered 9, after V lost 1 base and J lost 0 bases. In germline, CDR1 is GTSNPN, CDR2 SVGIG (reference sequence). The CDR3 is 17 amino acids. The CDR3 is CAWSAVGGSGSYNEQFF. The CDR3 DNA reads TGTGCCTGGAGTGCCGTGGGGGGGAGTGGCTCCTACAATGAGCAGTTCTTC.